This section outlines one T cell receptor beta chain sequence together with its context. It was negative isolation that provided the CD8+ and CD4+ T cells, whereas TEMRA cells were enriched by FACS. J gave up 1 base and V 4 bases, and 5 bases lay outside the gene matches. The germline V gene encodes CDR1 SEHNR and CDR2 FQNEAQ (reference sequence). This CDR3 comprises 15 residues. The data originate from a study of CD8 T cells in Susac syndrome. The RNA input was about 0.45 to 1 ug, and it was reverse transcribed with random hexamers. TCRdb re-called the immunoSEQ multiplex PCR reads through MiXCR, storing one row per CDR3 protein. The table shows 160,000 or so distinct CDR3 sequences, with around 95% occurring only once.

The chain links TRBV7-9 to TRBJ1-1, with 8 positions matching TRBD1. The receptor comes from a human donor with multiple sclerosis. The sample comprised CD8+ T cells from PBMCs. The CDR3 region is CASSSRDRPNTEAFF. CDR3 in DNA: TGTGCCAGCAGCTCCCGGGACAGGCCGAACACTGAAGCTTTCTTT. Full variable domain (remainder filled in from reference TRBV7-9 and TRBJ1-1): DTGVSQNPRHKITKRGQNVTFRCDPISEHNRLYWYRQTLGQGPEFLTYFQNEAQLEKSRLLSDRFSAERPKGSFSTLEIQRTEQGDSAMYLCASSSRDRPNTEAFFGQGTRLTVV.